This T cell receptor beta chain was profiled in a study of T cells in Graves' hyperthyroidism and ophthalmopathy. CDR1 LGHDT and CDR2 YNNKEL come from the germline V gene (reference sequence). This CDR3 contains 16 residues. The V end was cut by 4 bases, the J end by 0 bases, with 16 bases between. This clonotype has a count of ten or more. Amplified TCR beta CDR3 regions derived from RNA transcripts. Researchers ran a first-round RT-PCR on the TCR CDR3 using the HTBI primer set. In TCRdb, the multiplex PCR reads were re-called with MiXCR into one record per CDR3 protein. There are more than 650,000 distinct CDR3 sequences in the sample; around 15% occur only once, and about 10% lies in the top ten. Calling Graves' hyperthyroidism stable meant ophthalmopathy did not progress within 18 months. The hyperthyroidism patients had all been newly diagnosed, and their disease duration was under 2 months. Their ages ranged from 18 to 65 years. Around 9.8 ml fresh peripheral blood yielded the PBMCs.

Sequencing was performed on blood. The chain employs TRBV3-1 and TRBJ2-7; TRBD1 is a possible D gene (6 bases). The sequence derives from a woman aged 18-29 years with Graves' hyperthyroidism. Here the CDR3 reads CASSRYRDTNSYEQYF. In nucleotides, the CDR3 is TGTGCCAGCAGCCGGTACCGGGACACCAACTCCTACGAGCAGTACTTC.